The T cell receptor beta chain described here comes from a study of neurological immune-mediated disorders. The method for making cDNA was 5'RACE, and it used 10-nucleotide random UMIs. From the 5' RACE reads, TCRdb called clonotypes with MiXCR, one entry per CDR3 protein. Among 20,000 or so distinct CDR3 sequences listed, 10% to 15% were seen once. There are 14 residues in the CDR3. V was shortened by 0 bases and J by 4 bases, with 10 bases between the two germline ends. The germline V gene encodes CDR1 SGHDT and CDR2 YYEEEE. This clonotype showed up many times. The sequence came from a woman in her forties with HTLV-1-associated myelopathy (HAM/TSP). The chain recombines TRBV5-6 with TRBJ2-5; D possibly corresponds to TRBD2 (7 bases). The sequenced sample consisted of PBMCs. CDR3 coding DNA: TGTGCCAGCAGCTTGGGTGCGGGGGCAGAGACCCAGTACTTC. It translates to CASSLGAGAETQYF.